Listed here are 9 T cell receptor beta chains from one sample, sequenced in a study of tumor-infiltrating lymphocytes in primary liver carcinoma. Starting from 500 ng of total RNA, TCR beta cDNA was produced with a primer in the constant region. For TCR beta, libraries were produced by three nested multiplex PCR rounds using slightly modified ARM-PCR. The first two PCR rounds, around 11 cycles each, used TRBV1-TRBV30 forward primers and a C-beta reverse primer. From the multiplex PCR reads, TCRdb called clonotypes with MiXCR, one entry per CDR3 protein. The repertoire holds almost 200,000 distinct CDR3 sequences, with approximately 65% as singletons. Blood RNA was derived from unsorted whole blood, and germline DNA was extracted too. Source material: peripheral blood. The receptor set was obtained from a woman between 55 and 75 years old with primary liver carcinoma and hepatitis B virus infection.

With respect to this clonotype: Since the CDR3 does not end with the conserved phenylalanine or tryptophan, this likely comes from a read error. The rearrangement uses TRBV29-1 and TRBJ2-2; D is possibly TRBD1 (6 bases). The CDR3 consists of 14 residues. Germline loops: CDR1 SQVTM, CDR2 ANQGSEA. In DNA, the CDR3 is TGCAACGCAACAGGGCTTCTGAACACCGGGGAGCTGTTTTAT. It encodes CNATGLLNTGELFY.

This clonotype was seen repeatedly, ten times or more. The rearrangement links TRBV28 to TRBJ2-3; 12 nucleotides line up with TRBD2. Trimming cost V 5 bases and J 6 bases; bases outside gene matches: 3. From germline, CDR1 is MDHEN and CDR2 SYDVKM. This CDR3 has 14 amino acids. The CDR3 reads CASSTLAGGDTQYF. In DNA form, the CDR3 reads TGTGCCAGCAGTACCCTAGCGGGAGGGGATACGCAGTATTTT.

The table lists this clonotype with a few counts. V and J are TRBV6-5 and TRBJ2-7; D possibly matches TRBD1 or TRBD2 (6 bases each). The CDR3 consists of 15 residues. V was cut by 6 bases and J by 4 bases, with 19 bases left in between. Per germline, CDR1 MNHEY and CDR2 SVGAGI. CDR3: CASSRSGGGLYEQYF. The DNA for the CDR3 is TGTGCCAGCAGCAGAAGCGGAGGGGGGCTTTACGAGCAGTACTTC.

V gene TRBV28 combines with J gene TRBJ2-1; D perhaps matches TRBD1 (6 bases). CDR1 MDHEN and CDR2 SYDVKM come from the germline V gene. The CDR3 loop spans 15 amino acids. Trimming left V 3 bases short and J 7 bases short, with 16 bases between. The CDR3 region is CASSFVRGIRNEQFF. The DNA for the CDR3 is TGTGCCAGCAGTTTTGTCAGGGGAATTAGGAATGAGCAGTTCTTC.

As concerns this clonotype: A much larger clone lies a single base off, so this may be a read error. The conserved phenylalanine or tryptophan normally closing the CDR3 is absent here, so this likely arose from a read error. The chain uses TRBV12-3 or TRBV12-4 and TRBJ1-4, with D perhaps matching TRBD1 (6 bases). The CDR3 contains 14 residues. Trimming stripped 2 bases from V and 6 bases from J, with 10 bases between. For the CDR3, the DNA is TGTGCCAGCAGTTTAAAACAGGGAGATGAAAAACTGTTTCTT. This translates into CASSLKQGDEKLFL.

Comments on this clonotype: The junction shows a germline mismatch at one end, possibly a read error. The chain employs TRBV11-3 and TRBJ2-7, with 8 positions matching TRBD2. The CDR3 is 15 amino acids. Germline V gene lookup returns CDR1 SGHNT and CDR2 YENEEA. The CDR3 region is CVSSLDGGGSYEQYF. In DNA form, the CDR3 reads TGTGTCAGCAGCTTAGATGGCGGGGGGTCCTACGAGCAGTACTTC. The full variable domain, completed using reference TRBV11-3 and TRBJ2-7, is EAGVVQSPRYKIIEKKQPVAFWCNPISGHNTLYWYLQNLGQGPELLIRYENEEAVDDSQLPKDRFSAERLKGVDSTLKIQPAELGDSAVYLCVSSLDGGGSYEQYFGPGTRLTVT.

As regards this clonotype: Sequence at one end of the junction differs from germline and may be a read error. The chain's CDR3 is CGSSLGFLADYNEQFF. CDR3 coding DNA: TGTGGCAGCAGCTTGGGTTTTCTAGCGGATTACAATGAGCAGTTCTTC. V is TRBV11-2 and J is TRBJ2-1; 7 bases match TRBD2. This CDR3 has 16 amino acids. Germline values: CDR1 SGHAT, CDR2 FQNNGV.

About this clonotype itself: An end of the junction differs from the germline gene, which may be a read error. V and J are TRBV12-3 or TRBV12-4 and TRBJ2-1, with 7 positions matching TRBD2. The CDR3 has 15 residues. The CDR3 DNA reads TGTGCCAGCAGTTTTCCTCACGGGGGGTACAGTGAGCTGTTCTTC. Translation gives CASSFPHGGYSELFF.

With respect to this clonotype: Its ends do not fully match the called genes, so a read error is possible. The rearrangement links TRBV5-1 to TRBJ1-4; TRBD1 agrees at 8 bases. CDR1 is SGHRS, CDR2 YFSETQ, per germline. This CDR3 is 17 amino acids long. The CDR3 DNA reads as TGCGCCAGCAGATTGGACAGGGCGAGTGCAACTAATGAAAAACTGTTTTTT. Translation gives CASRLDRASATNEKLFF. The complete variable domain, with remaining parts taken from reference TRBV5-1 and TRBJ1-4, reads KAGVTQTPRYLIKTRGQQVTLSCSPISGHRSVSWYQQTPGQGLQFLFEYFSETQRNKGNFPGRFSGRQFSNSRSEMNVSTLELGDSALYLCASRLDRASATNEKLFFGSGTQLSVL.